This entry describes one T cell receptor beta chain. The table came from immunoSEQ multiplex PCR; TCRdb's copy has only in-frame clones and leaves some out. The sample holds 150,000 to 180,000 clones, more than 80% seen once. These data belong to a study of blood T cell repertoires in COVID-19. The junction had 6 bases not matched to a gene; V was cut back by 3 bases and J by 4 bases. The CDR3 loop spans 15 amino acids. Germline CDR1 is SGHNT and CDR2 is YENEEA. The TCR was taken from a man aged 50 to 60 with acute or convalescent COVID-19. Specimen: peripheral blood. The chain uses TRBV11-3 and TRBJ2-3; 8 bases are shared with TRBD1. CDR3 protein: CASSFGQGESDTQYF. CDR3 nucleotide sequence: TGTGCCAGCAGCTTTGGACAGGGAGAATCAGATACGCAGTATTTT.